This entry is about one T cell receptor (beta chain). The antigen it recognizes is unknown. Nothing much larger sits one base from this clone, and base qualities are not available. The sample comes from a study of blood T cell repertoires in COVID-19 (dated by TCRdb to the early 2020s). A note on the overall study: The collaborator samples originated in the United States, Italy and Spain and spanned the acute and convalescent phases of COVID-19. Samples were obtained from the ongoing ImmuneRACE study (first 160 participants) and from roughly 1,300 subjects provided by 6 global collaborators. The prospective study material was composed of cDNA or gDNA derived from T cells, B-cell-depleted T cells, or PBMCs. The repertoires were released in a freely available public database intended as a resource for research on the immune response to SARS-CoV-2. Where available, HLA class I and class II types were obtained from metadata supplied by the sample provider rather than from assay-based typing. Nearly every sample came with metadata listing a de-identified subject ID, COVID-19 status, age in years and sex. Subjects who had been exposed to COVID-19, were actively infected with it, or had recovered from it provided the deeply sampled blood TCRbeta repertoires that made up the dataset.

TCRbeta CDR3 regions were amplified from genomic DNA by means of the immunoSEQ Assay, a bias-controlled multiplex PCR. Per the authors' processing: Nucleated cell counts per sample were estimated from amplification of reference gene primers within the assay. Sequence reads were collapsed and filtered to measure the absolute abundance of every unique TCRbeta CDR3 rearrangement. Productive Simpson clonality was computed per sample as the square root of Simpson's diversity index over productive rearrangements. The table comes from immuneACCESS by way of TCRdb, which keeps in-frame sequences with V and J called. Part of the clones is missing from these tables; in studies checked, under half for an unresolved V gene and the rest for unknown reasons. V and J calls and clone size are given by that table; D and trimming were obtained from the DNA. The sample records about 180,000 clones, roughly 84% of which are singletons. 6.5% to 8.5% of the sample lies in the top ten.

Overall study outcomes, separate from this receptor: How much clinical and demographic metadata was included differed by source and by participant, and the metadata was provided uncurated.

One collaborating source in Seattle enrolled patients during active infection and followed them longitudinally through the course of disease. Whole blood was collected in K2EDTA tubes by collaborating institutions according to the institutions' own protocols. For TCRbeta analysis, collaborator samples were shipped as frozen whole blood, as isolated PBMCs, or as DNA extracted from either sample type. The cysteine opens and the phenylalanine closes a CDR3 of 17 amino acids. Only the CDR3 DNA stays, 51 bases, in frame from base 1. V is cut back by 4 bases and J by 4 bases, with 8 bases in the junction unmatched. CDR1 SGHRS and CDR2 YFSETQ were looked up in the germline V gene.

Specimen: peripheral blood. Recombination linked TRBV5-1 to TRBJ2-3, with 14 bases matching TRBD2. The sequence came from a woman between 40 and 55 years old with COVID-19, enrolled during active disease. The CDR3 protein sequence reads: CASSRTSGGITPDTQYF. The DNA sequence reads TGCGCCAGCAGCCGGACTAGCGGGGGGATCACCCCAGATACGCAGTATTTT.